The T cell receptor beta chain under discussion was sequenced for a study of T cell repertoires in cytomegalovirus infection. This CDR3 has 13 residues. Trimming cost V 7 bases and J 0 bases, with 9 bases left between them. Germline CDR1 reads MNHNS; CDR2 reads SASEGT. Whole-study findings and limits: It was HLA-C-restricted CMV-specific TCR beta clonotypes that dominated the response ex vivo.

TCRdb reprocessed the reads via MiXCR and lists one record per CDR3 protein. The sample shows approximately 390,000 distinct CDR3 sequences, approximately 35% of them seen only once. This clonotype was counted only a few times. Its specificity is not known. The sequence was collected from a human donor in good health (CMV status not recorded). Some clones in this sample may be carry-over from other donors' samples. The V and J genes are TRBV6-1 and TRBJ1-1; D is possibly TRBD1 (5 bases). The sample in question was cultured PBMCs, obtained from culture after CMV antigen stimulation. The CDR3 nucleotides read TGTGCCAGCATCCAGGGCATGAACACTGAAGCTTTCTTT. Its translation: CASIQGMNTEAFF.